This TCR beta chain was sequenced during a study of cytomegalovirus exposure and HLA in healthy donors. Study results and caveats: A few CMV-associated chains proved CMV antigen-specific in vitro. Altogether, 150 or so TCR beta chains were recorded as cytomegalovirus-associated. V- and J-gene trimming in TCR beta was tied to a missense DCLRE1C variant by an analysis performed later.

Per the germline V gene, CDR1 is MNHNY and CDR2 is SVGAGI (reference sequence). The CDR3 has 13 amino acids. The J segment lost 12 bases and the V segment lost 7 bases, leaving 12 bases of the junction unmatched. PCR involved 60 Vbeta and 13 Jbeta primers. TCRdb's table, derived via immunoSEQ multiplex PCR, lists solely in-frame clones and lacks some. The sample includes a few hundred thousand clones, 80% of them seen just once. As regards this clone: Its cognate antigen is unknown.

The genes are TRBV6-6 and TRBJ1-5; 7 bases map to TRBD1. What was sequenced was PBMCs. This TCR was recovered from a girl aged 2-10 years in good health and CMV-seronegative. CDR3: CASIDRDPGSQHF. The CDR3 DNA follows: TGTGCCAGCATCGACAGGGATCCTGGAAGCCAGCATTTT.